One T cell receptor (beta chain) is described in this entry. The data derive from a study of blood T cell repertoires in COVID-19. For the study at large: Sites across the United States, Italy and Spain contributed samples from acute and convalescent COVID-19. PBMCs, B-cell-depleted T cells, or T cells were the source of the cDNA or gDNA that made up the material.

The Seattle patients joined while their infection was active and were tracked longitudinally afterward. Germline V gene sequence: CDR1 LGHNA, CDR2 YSLEER. Trimming stripped 0 bases from V and 4 bases from J, with 15 bases between. The length of the CDR3 is 16 residues. Some clones are missing from TCRdb's copy, which holds only in-frame ones; the method was immunoSEQ multiplex PCR. This table holds 150,000 to 200,000 clones, under 85% found once. This chain joins TRBV4-3 and TRBJ1-2, with D possibly being TRBD1 (6 bases). The clonotype originates from a woman in her 70s with COVID-19, enrolled during active disease. The specimen sequenced was peripheral blood. The CDR3 region is CASSQDPAGVVYGYTF. Written as DNA, the CDR3 is TGCGCCAGCAGCCAAGATCCCGCAGGGGTGGTCTATGGCTACACCTTC.